This entry lists 8 T cell receptor beta chains sequenced from one sample in a study of blood T cell repertoires in COVID-19. Profiled with immunoSEQ multiplex PCR; TCRdb holds only in-frame clones, not every one. The sample yields 40,000 to 50,000 clones, approximately 90% seen once. Sequenced input: peripheral blood. These TCRs come from a human donor in a cohort sampled during active COVID-19.

Points on this clone: The junction does not match germline at one end; this may be a read error. The chain couples TRBV6-1 to TRBJ1-2; 9 bases fit TRBD1. The CDR3 is 14 residues long. Germline V CDR1 and CDR2: MNHNS, SASEGT. CDR3 sequence: CASREGQGYTGYTF. CDR3 sequence (DNA): TGTGCCAGCAGGGAAGGACAGGGGTATACTGGCTACACCTTC.

The genes are TRBV29-1 and TRBJ2-1, with D tentatively TRBD1 (6 bases). The germline gives CDR1 SQVTM, CDR2 ANQGSEA. The CDR3 runs 11 residues. V gave up 4 bases and J gave up 15 bases, with 16 bases separating them. CDR3 protein: CSVVSGTSRFF. The CDR3 nucleotides are TGCAGCGTTGTTTCGGGGACATCGCGGTTCTTC.

This clone was seen a single time. This sequence joins TRBV7-2 and TRBJ1-4; D uncertain. CDR1 is SGHTA, CDR2 FQGNSA, per germline. The CDR3 loop spans 16 amino acids. Trimming took off 5 bases at V and 4 bases at J, with 17 bases between the two ends. The CDR3 sequence is CASSPHPRSNNEKLFF. CDR3 coding DNA: TGTGCCAGCAGCCCACACCCGCGGAGCAATAATGAAAAACTGTTTTTT.

CDR3 loop: CASSPLEGRNTF. CDR3 nucleotides: TGTGCCAGCAGCCCACTGGAGGGGCGCAACACCTTC. This chain connects TRBV12-3 or TRBV12-4 to TRBJ1-2; a weak D match, TRBD1 (5 bases). CDR3 length: 12 amino acids. V lost 6 bases and J 12 bases, leaving 17 bases between the germline ends.

The rearrangement uses TRBV4-2 and TRBJ1-5, with TRBD1 matching 10 bases. Germline-derived CDR1 and CDR2 are LGHNA and YNFKEQ. This CDR3 spans 16 amino acids. The V segment lost 1 base and the J segment 2 bases; nucleotides outside the gene matches: 2. CDR3 sequence reads: CASSQGTGGGNQPQHF. As DNA, the CDR3 is TGTGCCAGCAGCCAAGGGACAGGGGGAGGCAATCAGCCCCAGCATTTT.

The chain links TRBV6-5 to TRBJ2-7, with a weak D call TRBD1 (5 bases). Trimming pared 5 bases from V and 6 bases from J, leaving 14 bases between. This CDR3 has 13 residues. The germline CDR1 and CDR2 sequences are MNHEY and SVGAGI. CDR3 nucleotides: TGTGCCAGCAGTAGTCAGGGCTGGGGCGAGCAGTACTTC. Translated: CASSSQGWGEQYF.

This chain uses TRBV15 with TRBJ1-2; a possible D gene is TRBD1 (6 bases). V gave up 3 bases and J gave up 4 bases, with 18 bases separating them. CDR3 length: 16 residues. From germline, CDR1 is LNHNV and CDR2 YYDKDF (reference sequence). This CDR3 reads CATSRDTGNKGYGYTF. CDR3 nucleotides: TGTGCCACCAGCAGGGATACAGGGAATAAAGGCTATGGCTACACCTTC.

The V gene is TRBV6-5, the J gene TRBJ1-2; D possibly corresponds to TRBD1 (5 bases). Germline CDR1 is MNHEY and CDR2 is SVGAGI. The V gene lost 2 bases and the J gene lost 2 bases, with 9 bases spanning the gap. The CDR3 sequence is 14 residues long. The CDR3 DNA sequence: TGTGCCAGCAGTTACGAGGGGAGGAACTATGGCTACACCTTC. Translation: CASSYEGRNYGYTF.